This paragraph reports one T cell receptor beta chain. This clone has a handful of counts. Which antigen it targets is not known. The input lacks base qualities; no much larger clone sits a single base away. The library was built by means of the immunoSEQ multiplex PCR assay. For the multiplex PCR, a mixture combining 60 forward primers for TCR Vbeta segments and 13 reverse primers for TCR Jbeta segments was used. The CDR3 region of rearranged TCR beta genes was amplified from genomic DNA by a multiplex PCR assay. On the Illumina HiSeq System, the amplified TCR beta libraries were sequenced as 87-base-pair reads. As for the authors' bioinformatics: In a later analysis, tens of millions of unique TCR beta chains were counted across the roughly 610 repertoires, and around 10 million of these chains were shared by at least two donors. Raw reads were error-corrected and collapsed into unique sequences with a nearest-neighbor algorithm that merged closely related sequences to remove PCR and sequencing errors. V, D and J gene segments were assigned by aligning CDR3 sequences to IMGT reference sequences. Each retained sequence needed at least a six-nucleotide match to both a V gene segment and a J gene segment. A rearrangement counted as productive if the CDR3 had no stop codons and remained in frame with V and J, and every other rearrangement counted as non-productive. CDR3 was defined by IMGT convention, running from the second conserved V-encoded cysteine to the conserved J-encoded phenylalanine. In an earlier analysis of approximately 590 of the donors, sequences lacking an unambiguous match to a single V gene segment were excluded. An earlier analysis of just under 600 of the donors called V segments functional above 56.7% productive rearrangements and segregating when the between-donor standard deviation exceeded 5%. A statistical classification framework was built to diagnose cytomegalovirus status from the catalog of TCR beta chain sequences. In a later analysis, TCR nucleotide sequences were compared against IMGT/GENE-DB human TR gene sequences so that V and J genes could be assigned. The TCRdist pipeline was used in a later analysis to assign CDR3 sequences and most-parsimonious VDJ recombination scenarios. In a later analysis, every TCR beta chain was defined by the combination of its CDR3 amino acid sequence and its V-gene family, and reads without a unique V-gene family were dropped. In a later analysis, fewer than 650 highly shared, low-generation-probability nucleotide sequences were removed to address suspected cross-contamination and a sequencing artifact. In a later analysis, a clonal expansion index for each public chain was calculated from normalized within-repertoire ranks of inferred template counts. In a later analysis, generation probabilities were computed with a VDJ recombination model fitted to out-of-frame rearrangements, and the resulting probabilities were checked against IGoR. A later analysis scored TCR-TCR, TCR-HLA and TCR-CMV co-occurrence with hypergeometric tests, applying a repertoire-size bias correction to TCR pairs. A later analysis estimated false discovery rates by permuting HLA or CMV assignments 20 times. A later analysis grouped co-occurring TCRs with DBSCAN, adding TCRdist sequence similarity when clustering within HLA-allele-positive subsets. Repertoires with fewer than 30,000 or more than 120,000 public chains were left out of co-occurrence clustering, as were five repertoires with anomalous nucleotide sharing. TCRdb mirrors the immuneACCESS table, restricted to in-frame sequences. Some clones are absent from its copies; in checked studies, under half trace to an unresolved V gene, and the reason for the others is unknown. V and J calls and clone size are those listed in that table; D and trimming were worked out from the DNA. Present in this sample are roughly 200,000 clones, around three quarters of which were seen just once. Roughly 2% of the sample is held by the ten biggest clonotypes.

The cohort consisted of more than 650 healthy bone marrow donors. Cohort members were all nominally healthy when sampled, although unrecorded immune exposures were likely present. The donor tested CMV seronegative and was one of the 352 seronegative cohort members. A peripheral blood sample was provided by each donor, and peripheral blood mononuclear cells were used for TCR beta sequencing. Genomic DNA was extracted from the blood cell samples with the Qiagen DNeasy Blood Extraction Kit. The sample originates from a study of cytomegalovirus exposure and HLA in healthy donors (dated by TCRdb to 2016 to 2017). About the full investigation: An earlier analysis of some 620 of the donors reported about 300 Gb of sequence data and roughly 120 million unique TCR beta sequences obtained from some 170 million T cells. Along with the roughly 700-subject first cohort, a separate validation cohort of over a hundred different subjects was used. Alongside the repertoire data, information on donor age, sex, ethnicity and CMV serostatus was compiled. To decide whether each TCR beta V gene segment behaved as functional or pseudogenic, an earlier analysis of approximately 590 of the donors relied on high-throughput TCR beta sequencing. Among the 398 genotyped donors, approximately 76% belonged to the genetic ancestry cluster associated with self-reported Caucasian donors. Approximately 300 gigabases of sequencing data and about 92 million unique TCR sequences made up an early release that covered around 640 HLA-typed donors. In a later genetic analysis, genome-wide SNP genotypes for about 60% of the 666 donors were used, and that subset was treated as a discovery cohort. Across about 380 genotyped donors of the cohort, an average of about 220,000 unique TCR beta nucleotide sequences per donor were sequenced, and about a sixth of those sequences were non-productive. The study aimed to test whether cataloging public T cell receptors could reveal signatures of past pathogen exposure. Five DR-DQ haplotypes were handled as single units for association and clustering, since linkage in the cohort was strong. Rather than drawing on any new phenotypic data, the later analysis identified candidate immune exposures from TCR beta sequences and the way those sequences occurred across donors. The study combined high-throughput TCR immunosequencing, statistical association of individual TCRs with disease status, and machine learning to predict cytomegalovirus infection status. A later analysis re-analyzed previously published TCR beta repertoires from approximately 700 donors and added high-resolution HLA genotyping to study TCR occurrence patterns. Typing coverage varied by locus: about 620-630 donors for A, B, C, DRB1 and DQB1; roughly 510 for DQA1; over 600 for DPA1; around 450 for DPB1. The study used immunosequencing to profile the T cell repertoires of 666 subjects and linked those repertoires to cytomegalovirus serostatus. HLA typing covered class I and class II loci at four-digit resolution. All discovery cohort repertoires had been generated on a single sequencing platform. Summary of the overall study and its limitations: According to the authors, the approach could potentially be generalized to other disease states and immunological phenotypes. Compared with equally common non-associated chains, HLA-associated TCR beta chains in a later analysis were more clonally expanded and had lower generation probabilities. A later genetic analysis reported fewer N-insertions in productive TCRs among donors in an Asian-associated ancestry cluster than the roughly 670-donor mean. The cohort was sequenced for TCR beta chains only, and without alpha or paired-chain data the features that could be detected were limited. In a later analysis, several top co-occurrence clusters were reported to appear linked to parvovirus B19, influenza, CMV and Epstein-Barr virus. A later genetic analysis associated a missense DCLRE1C variant with V-gene and J-gene trimming of TCR beta chains, and an independent cohort replicated the association. A further reported finding was that TCR beta sequences accurately predicted the HLA-A and HLA-B alleles for most subjects in the first cohort. In an earlier analysis of approximately 590 of the donors, most TCR beta V segments appeared in productive rearrangements about 87% or about 30% of the time, broadly matching IMGT annotations. Because HLA typing was missing for some donors at each locus, association tests included only the typed subset. Immune exposure information for the cohort was limited to CMV serostatus. A cluster of highly shared sequence variants was judged likely to represent a technical artifact of the sequencing pipeline. While some public TCRs were present in many individuals, most TCR sequences turned up only very rarely across donors. Assigning TCR associations to individual alleles was difficult when HLA alleles, especially DR and DQ, strongly co-occurred. In the study, 150 to 200 TCR beta chains were listed as associated with cytomegalovirus. In a later analysis, most CMV-associated TCR beta chains were found to appear HLA-restricted, with HLA associations seemingly driven largely by CMV exposure. The earlier analysis of approximately 540 of the donors excluded over 15 rarely observed V segments, including chromosome 9 orphons, because counts were too low. At a false discovery rate of 0.05, a later analysis linked approximately 18,000 TCR beta sequences to specific HLA alleles. Presence/absence analyses assumed roughly uniform sequencing depth across donors, an assumption that may not hold. Correlated functional status among segregating V segments might reflect linkage disequilibrium, but an unknown experimental factor could not be ruled out. In a later analysis, TCR association rates were found to vary across HLA loci, with the most associated TCRs seen for DRB1 alleles and the fewest for HLA-C alleles. The 87-base-pair reads could not distinguish some IMGT-functional V segments, including TRBV6-2 and TRBV6-3, so those segments were excluded. Three of the identified cytomegalovirus-associated TCR beta chains were confirmed in vitro to be specific for cytomegalovirus antigens. The classifier was reported to diagnose cytomegalovirus status with high specificity and sensitivity in both the original and validation cohorts.

V trim: 3 bases; J trim: 4 bases; unmatched bases: 7. The CDR3 spans 15 residues, from the cysteine through the phenylalanine. The entry retains the CDR3 DNA only, 45 bases that are in frame from base 1. As encoded in the germline V gene, CDR1 is MDHEN while CDR2 is SYDVKM. This TCR derives from a man in his thirties or forties in good health and CMV-seronegative. This sequence uses TRBV28 and TRBJ1-2; 8 bases in the junction line up with TRBD1. Sequencing used PBMCs. In nucleotides, the sequence is TGTGCCAGCAGTTTCCACCGACAGGGGCCCTATGGCTACACCTTC. It is translated as CASSFHRQGPYGYTF.